Given below is one TCR beta chain in context. Antigen: not known. Method: immunoSEQ multiplex PCR; TCRdb's copy keeps in-frame clones and lacks some. The table records around 71,000 clones, roughly 94% of them present only once. This entry comes from a study of cytomegalovirus exposure and HLA in healthy donors. Study-level information: A subsequent analysis reported that the 95 to 150 validation repertoires were produced on the same platform that had also been used for the roughly 700 first-cohort repertoires.

The study, taken as a whole, reports: A few CMV-associated chains were confirmed in vitro to be specific for CMV antigens. Per published reports, the classifier diagnosed cytomegalovirus status with high specificity and sensitivity. Associated with cytomegalovirus, according to the listing, were about 160 TCR beta chains.

The CDR3 spans 15 residues. V shed 1 base and J shed 3 bases, with 12 bases lying between them. Germline CDR1 is MNHEY and CDR2 is SVGAGI. The V call is TRBV6-5, the J call TRBJ1-2, with D possibly TRBD1 on 5 matching bases. The TCR comes from a man between 18 and 35 years old in good health and CMV-seropositive. Sequencing was done on a sample of PBMCs. DNA for the CDR3: TGTGCCAGCAGTTACTTAAGCGGGGCGGACTATGGCTACACCTTC. The encoded protein is CASSYLSGADYGYTF.